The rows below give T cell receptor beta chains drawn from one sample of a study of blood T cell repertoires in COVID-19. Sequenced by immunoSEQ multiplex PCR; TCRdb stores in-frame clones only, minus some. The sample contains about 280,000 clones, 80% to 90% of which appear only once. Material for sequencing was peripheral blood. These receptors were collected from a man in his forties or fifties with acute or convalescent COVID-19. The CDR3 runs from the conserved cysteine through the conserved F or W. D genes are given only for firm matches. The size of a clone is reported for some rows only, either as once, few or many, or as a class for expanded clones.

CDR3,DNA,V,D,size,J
CAIRGDSSGNTIYF,TGTGCCATCAGGGGGGACAGCTCTGGAAACACCATATATTTT,TRBV10-3,TRBD1,-,TRBJ1-3
CASSLAGMDSPLHF,TGTGCCAGCAGCTTAGCCGGGATGGATTCACCCCTCCACTTT,TRBV11-1,-,once,TRBJ1-6
CASTVSGQPFRHGYTF,TGTGCCAGCACTGTATCGGGACAGCCTTTTAGGCATGGCTACACCTTC,TRBV2,TRBD1,-,TRBJ1-2
CASSGQGASYGYTF,TGTGCCAGCAGTGGGCAGGGGGCAAGCTATGGCTACACCTTC,TRBV2,TRBD1,-,TRBJ1-2
CASTLTVGSTDTQYF,TGTGCCAGCACTTTAACAGTGGGTAGCACAGATACGCAGTATTTT,TRBV2,-,once,TRBJ2-3
CASSFEQGASSPLHF,TGTGCCAGTAGTTTCGAACAGGGGGCGAGTTCACCCCTCCACTTT,TRBV19,TRBD1,few,TRBJ1-6
CAWSVLLTEAFF,TGTGCCTGGAGTGTACTTCTCACTGAAGCTTTCTTT,TRBV30,-,once,TRBJ1-1
CAWSVVGQLSYEQYF,TGTGCCTGGAGTGTAGTGGGACAACTCTCCTACGAGCAGTACTTC,TRBV30,-,-,TRBJ2-7
CASSSGIAGGWEQFF,TGTGCCAGCAGCTCAGGGATAGCGGGGGGTTGGGAGCAGTTCTTC,TRBV7-6,TRBD2,-,TRBJ2-1
CATSEGQRPSSTDTQYF,TGTGCCACCAGTGAGGGACAGCGTCCTTCTAGCACAGATACGCAGTATTTT,TRBV24-1,TRBD1,-,TRBJ2-3
CASRGTVAPNTEAFF,TGCGCCAGCAGGGGGACTGTTGCCCCGAACACTGAAGCTTTCTTT,TRBV5-1,-,-,TRBJ1-1
CASSELFYRTEAEAFF,TGTGCCAGCAGTGAATTATTTTATAGGACTGAGGCTGAAGCTTTCTTT,TRBV6-1,-,-,TRBJ1-1
CAISGSIGQGFSGELFF,TGTGCCATCAGTGGGTCGATTGGACAGGGGTTTTCCGGGGAGCTGTTTTTT,TRBV10-3,TRBD1,-,TRBJ2-2
CASSLHTRNTEAFF,TGTGCCAGCAGCTTGCACACTAGGAACACTGAAGCTTTCTTT,TRBV5-6,-,-,TRBJ1-1
CASRTGGLSLREQFF,TGTGCCAGTAGGACGGGGGGCCTTTCTTTGAGGGAGCAGTTCTTC,TRBV19,-,-,TRBJ2-1
CASGGSENNEQFF,TGTGCCAGTGGGGGGTCGGAGAACAATGAGCAGTTCTTC,TRBV12-3/TRBV12-4,-,-,TRBJ2-1
CASSQGGQGPTYEQYF,TGTGCCAGCAGCCAGGGTGGACAGGGGCCAACCTACGAGCAGTACTTC,TRBV3-1/TRBV3-2,TRBD1,-,TRBJ2-7
CASSSQQGYYGYTF,TGTGCCAGCAGTTCTCAACAGGGTTACTATGGCTACACCTTC,TRBV5-6,-,-,TRBJ1-2
CASSFAPGTGNTIYF,TGTGCCAGCAGCTTTGCCCCGGGAACTGGAAACACCATATATTTT,TRBV5-6,-,once,TRBJ1-3
CASSYGQDNTGELFF,TGTGCCAGCAGTTACGGACAAGATAACACCGGGGAGCTGTTTTTT,TRBV27,-,-,TRBJ2-2
CASSHPDRAYEQYF,TGTGCCAGCAGCCATCCCGACAGGGCCTACGAGCAGTACTTC,TRBV4-2,TRBD1,-,TRBJ2-7
CASSFSSHNEQFF,TGTGCCAGCAGCTTTAGCAGCCACAATGAGCAGTTCTTC,TRBV7-2,-,-,TRBJ2-1
CASSIYRGPLEGYTF,TGTGCCAGCAGCATTTACAGGGGACCCTTGGAGGGCTACACCTTC,TRBV6-5,TRBD1,-,TRBJ1-2
CASSRTGASNQPQHF,TGTGCCAGTAGTAGAACAGGCGCCAGCAATCAGCCCCAGCATTTT,TRBV19,-,-,TRBJ1-5
CATSPRGYSGNTIYF,TGTGCCACCAGCCCCCGAGGGTACTCTGGAAACACCATATATTTT,TRBV15,-,-,TRBJ1-3
CSVELANYGYTF,TGCAGCGTTGAATTAGCTAACTATGGCTACACCTTC,TRBV29-1,-,-,TRBJ1-2
CASSVTGGQNYGYTF,TGTGCCAGCTCTGTCACGGGGGGCCAGAACTATGGCTACACCTTC,TRBV18,-,-,TRBJ1-2
CASSWPGGTGELFF,TGTGCCAGCAGTTGGCCAGGTGGGACCGGGGAGCTGTTTTTT,TRBV5-4,-,-,TRBJ2-2
CASSRGGTGGYNEQFF,TGTGCCAGCAGCCGCGGGGGGACAGGGGGATACAATGAGCAGTTCTTC,TRBV5-6,TRBD1,-,TRBJ2-1
CASSQEGQGSYEQYF,TGTGCCAGCAGCCAAGAAGGTCAGGGGAGCTACGAGCAGTACTTC,TRBV3-1/TRBV3-2,-,-,TRBJ2-7
CASSVAQSADTQYF,TGTGCCAGCAGCGTAGCCCAGAGCGCAGATACGCAGTATTTT,TRBV9,-,-,TRBJ2-3
CASSLGGQKPSYEQYF,TGCGCCAGCAGCTTGGGGGGGCAGAAACCCTCCTACGAGCAGTACTTC,TRBV5-1,-,-,TRBJ2-7
CASGPPGLAGGIYNEQFF,TGTGCTAGTGGTCCGCCAGGACTAGCGGGGGGTATCTACAATGAGCAGTTCTTC,TRBV12-5,TRBD2,-,TRBJ2-1
CAWGRTGFYNEQFF,TGTGCCTGGGGGAGGACAGGTTTCTACAATGAGCAGTTCTTC,TRBV30,-,-,TRBJ2-1
CASDSPGTTAFF,TGTGCCAGCGATTCTCCAGGGACAACTGCTTTCTTT,TRBV3-1/TRBV3-2,-,-,TRBJ1-1
CASSLPLAGGADTQYF,TGCGCCAGCAGCCTCCCACTAGCGGGGGGAGCAGATACGCAGTATTTT,TRBV5-1,TRBD2,-,TRBJ2-3
CAIRGDRGSNQPQHF,TGTGCCATCAGGGGTGACAGGGGGAGCAATCAGCCCCAGCATTTT,TRBV10-3,TRBD1,-,TRBJ1-5
CASSSSGGGALEEFF,TGTGCCAGCAGCTCCTCCGGCGGGGGGGCCCTAGAAGAGTTCTTC,TRBV7-2,TRBD2,-,TRBJ2-1
CAWSVKGARAFF,TGTGCCTGGAGTGTAAAGGGGGCGCGAGCTTTCTTT,TRBV30,TRBD1,-,TRBJ1-1
CASSPRERYQPQHF,TGTGCCAGCAGTCCCCGGGAGCGCTATCAGCCCCAGCATTTT,TRBV2,-,-,TRBJ1-5
CASSPWTGNLDPGELFF,TGTGCCAGCAGCCCGTGGACAGGGAATTTGGATCCCGGGGAGCTGTTTTTT,TRBV5-8,TRBD1,few,TRBJ2-2
CASSSQALPNTEAFF,TGTGCCAGCAGCTCCCAGGCCCTACCGAACACTGAAGCTTTCTTT,TRBV5-6,-,-,TRBJ1-1
CASGQDYGYTF,TGTGCCAGCGGACAGGACTATGGCTACACCTTC,TRBV27,TRBD1,-,TRBJ1-2
CSVEGQGGQPQHF,TGCAGCGTTGAAGGGCAGGGAGGCCAGCCCCAGCATTTT,TRBV29-1,-,-,TRBJ1-5
CASSQGGDSGGGYTF,TGTGCCAGCAGCCAAGGCGGGGACAGTGGAGGTGGCTACACCTTC,TRBV3-1/TRBV3-2,TRBD1,-,TRBJ1-2
CASIPSVWGGSSPLHF,TGTGCCAGCATCCCTAGTGTGTGGGGAGGAAGTTCACCCCTCCACTTT,TRBV7-8,-,-,TRBJ1-6
CASILPGQSSYNEQFF,TGTGCCAGCATACTGCCGGGACAGAGCTCTTACAATGAGCAGTTCTTC,TRBV5-8,TRBD1,-,TRBJ2-1
CASGLWRTEGTGANVLTF,TGTGCTAGTGGTCTATGGCGGACAGAGGGTACTGGGGCCAACGTCCTGACTTTC,TRBV12-5,-,once,TRBJ2-6
CASSPLSGGTGDTQYF,TGTGCCAGCAGCCCCCTAAGCGGGGGGACGGGAGATACGCAGTATTTT,TRBV4-2,TRBD2,-,TRBJ2-3
CASSSTGMFSPLHF,TGTGCCAGCAGCTCGACAGGGATGTTTTCACCCCTCCACTTT,TRBV5-4,TRBD1,-,TRBJ1-6
CAISQGDRGSGNTIYF,TGTGCCATCAGTCAGGGTGACAGGGGCTCTGGAAACACCATATATTTT,TRBV10-3,TRBD1,-,TRBJ1-3
CASRGDRGKADGYTF,TGTGCCAGCAGGGGGGACAGGGGAAAGGCAGATGGCTACACCTTC,TRBV2,TRBD1,once,TRBJ1-2
CASSWTGQGPYEQYF,TGTGCCAGCAGTTGGACGGGACAGGGTCCCTACGAGCAGTACTTC,TRBV6-5,TRBD1,-,TRBJ2-7
CASSQTLRTGVFYSNQPQHF,TGTGCCAGCAGTCAGACGCTGCGGACAGGGGTATTCTATAGCAATCAGCCCCAGCATTTT,TRBV7-4,TRBD1,-,TRBJ1-5
CASSLVGTGVQANYGYTF,TGTGCCAGCAGCTTGGTAGGGACAGGGGTCCAAGCTAACTATGGCTACACCTTC,TRBV5-5,TRBD1,-,TRBJ1-2
CAWSGLSGGSSYNEQFF,TGTGCCTGGAGTGGGCTTAGCGGGGGGAGCTCCTACAATGAGCAGTTCTTC,TRBV30,TRBD2,few,TRBJ2-1
CASSPRRANTEAFF,TGTGCCAGCTCACCACGCCGAGCCAACACTGAAGCTTTCTTT,TRBV18,-,-,TRBJ1-1
CASSLSTGNTIYF,TGCGCCAGCAGCTTGTCAACTGGAAACACCATATATTTT,TRBV5-1,-,-,TRBJ1-3
CASSRGGWNTEAFF,TGTGCCAGCAGTAGGGGGGGTTGGAACACTGAAGCTTTCTTT,TRBV6-5,-,once,TRBJ1-1